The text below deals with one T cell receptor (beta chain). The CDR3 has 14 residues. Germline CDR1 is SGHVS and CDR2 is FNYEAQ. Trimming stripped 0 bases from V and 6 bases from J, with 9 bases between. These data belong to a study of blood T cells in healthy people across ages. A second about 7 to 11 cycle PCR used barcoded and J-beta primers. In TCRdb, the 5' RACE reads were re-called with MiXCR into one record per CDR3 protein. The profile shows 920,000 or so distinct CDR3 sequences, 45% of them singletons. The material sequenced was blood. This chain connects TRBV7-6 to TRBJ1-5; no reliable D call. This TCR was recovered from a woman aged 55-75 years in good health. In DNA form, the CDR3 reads TGTGCCAGCAGCTTAGCACCGGGAAGTCAGCCCCAGCATTTT. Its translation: CASSLAPGSQPQHF.